This note documents a single T cell receptor beta chain sequence. Its antigen is not identified. These data are taken from a study of T cells in Graves' hyperthyroidism and ophthalmopathy. Study-level background: Staff took peripheral blood when the initial diagnosis was made, before any treatment began.

Overall study results and limits: Most expanded thyroid clonotypes above 0.001 also appeared in blood.

Germline loops: CDR1 SGHRS, CDR2 YFSETQ. CDR3 length equals 15 residues. Trimming took 2 bases from V and 5 from J, leaving 16 bases between them. The source material, RNA transcripts, was used to amplify TCR beta CDR3 regions. An initial round of RT-PCR targeting the TCR CDR3 relied on the HTBI primer set. TCRdb re-derived calls from the multiplex PCR reads in MiXCR, one entry per CDR3 protein. Among a few hundred thousand distinct CDR3 sequences listed, roughly 23% were seen once. Sample: blood. This receptor was taken from an older woman with Graves' ophthalmopathy. The chain links TRBV5-1 to TRBJ2-5; possibly TRBD2 for D (6 bases). Written as DNA, the CDR3 is TGCGCCAGCAGCTTCGGGTCGGGAGCGGCTGAGACCCAGTACTTC. As protein: CASSFGSGAAETQYF.